The next 30 T cell receptor beta chains were all read from a single sample in a study of CD8 T cells in Susac syndrome. When the RNA was reverse transcribed, random hexamers were used with an input of roughly 0.45 to 1 ug. TCRdb reanalysed the immunoSEQ multiplex PCR reads using MiXCR and keeps one entry per CDR3 protein. The sample lists roughly 250,000 distinct CDR3 sequences, almost 97% occurring once. Sequencing was carried out using CD4+ T cells from PBMCs. The receptors originated from a human donor with Susac syndrome.

The chain uses TRBV4-1 and TRBJ1-2, with D possibly TRBD1 on 6 matching bases. Trimming pared 4 bases from V and 4 bases from J, leaving 16 bases between. Germline V gives CDR1 MGHRA, CDR2 YSYEKL. The CDR3 contains 15 residues. In DNA, the CDR3 is TGCGCCAGCAGCCGGGACGAGGGGGGATCCTATGGCTACACCTTC. Encoded protein: CASSRDEGGSYGYTF.

This chain connects TRBV7-3 to TRBJ2-3, with TRBD1 identical over 8 bases. V shed 5 bases and J 4 bases; nucleotides not matched to a gene: 11. Germline V gene data show CDR1 as SGHTA and CDR2 as FQGTGA. CDR3 length equals 16 residues. The CDR3 bases are TGTGCCAGCAGCCCCAGGACAGGGCAAGGGGCAGATACGCAGTATTTT. Translating it yields CASSPRTGQGADTQYF.

V is TRBV12-3 or TRBV12-4 and J is TRBJ2-3; 14 nucleotides match TRBD2. V dropped 5 bases and J dropped 5; count of bases not matched to a gene: 9. The CDR3 runs to 17 residues. The CDR3 region has the DNA TGTGCCAGCAGTAATGGGGGACTAGCGGGAGTTTTAGATACGCAGTATTTT. This codes for CASSNGGLAGVLDTQYF.

V is TRBV3-1 and J is TRBJ2-5; either TRBD1 or TRBD2 may fit D (5 bases each). Between the trimmed V and J ends, which lost 4 bases and 7 bases, there was a span of 13 bases. Germline V gene sequence: CDR1 LGHDT, CDR2 YNNKEL (reference sequence). There are 13 residues in the CDR3. The CDR3 here is CASSLTQRGTQYF. DNA for the CDR3: TGTGCCAGCAGCCTAACCCAGAGGGGGACCCAGTACTTC.

The CDR3 region is CASSFGYSGKQFF. The CDR3 region has the DNA TGTGCCAGCAGCTTTGGCTATTCGGGAAAGCAGTTCTTC. The gene calls are TRBV7-9 and TRBJ2-1; D possibly corresponds to TRBD2 (5 bases). The CDR3 spans 13 residues. V was shortened by 3 bases and J by 11 bases, with 14 bases between the two germline ends. Germline V gene data show CDR1 as SEHNR and CDR2 as FQNEAQ (reference sequence).

Here the CDR3 DNA reads TGTGCCAGCAGTCGGGGACTAGCGGGAGGTATCCAAGAGACCCAGTACTTC. Amino acid sequence: CASSRGLAGGIQETQYF. This chain joins TRBV3-1 and TRBJ2-5; 15 nucleotides match TRBD2. Germline V CDR1 and CDR2: LGHDT, YNNKEL (reference sequence). This CDR3 region has 17 residues. V lost 6 bases, J lost 1 base, and 6 bases stayed unmatched.

The chain joins TRBV18 to TRBJ1-5; 7 nucleotides line up with TRBD1. The V gene's germline CDR1 is KGHSH and CDR2 LQKENI. The J segment lost 8 bases and the V segment lost 0 bases, leaving 10 bases of the junction unmatched. This CDR3 contains 16 residues. CDR3 DNA sequence: TGTGCCAGCTCACCACCGGACAGGTTGCGGGTGGAGCCCCAGCATTTT. Its protein is CASSPPDRLRVEPQHF.

The rearrangement links TRBV30 to TRBJ2-3; a weak D match, TRBD1 (6 bases). Between the trimmed V and J ends, which lost 3 bases and 3 bases, there was a span of 13 bases. Looked up from germline, CDR1 is GTSNPN and CDR2 is SVGIG (reference sequence). There are 14 residues in the CDR3. The CDR3 loop is CAWSSDRKTDTQYF. The CDR3 DNA reads TGTGCCTGGAGCTCTGACAGGAAGACAGATACGCAGTATTTT.

V usage is TRBV30 and J usage is TRBJ1-3; 7 nucleotides match TRBD1. V shed 0 bases, J shed 3 bases, and the junction held 5 bases outside the gene matches. CDR1 and CDR2 (germline): GTSNPN, SVGIG (reference sequence). The CDR3 covers 15 residues. CDR3 residues: CAWSVLGQLGNTIYF. The CDR3 DNA reads as TGTGCCTGGAGTGTACTGGGACAGCTTGGAAACACCATATATTTT.

The rearrangement uses TRBV7-2 and TRBJ1-1; no definite D call. In germline, CDR1 is SGHTA, CDR2 FQGNSA. Trimming pared 3 bases from V and 2 bases from J, leaving 10 bases between. The CDR3 totals 14 residues. This CDR3 reads CASSFERQNTEAFF. CDR3 sequence (DNA): TGTGCCAGCAGCTTCGAAAGGCAAAACACTGAAGCTTTCTTT.

The chain has TRBV7-9 and TRBJ2-5, with 9 bases aligning to TRBD2. The CDR3 totals 14 residues. V gave up 5 bases and J gave up 2 bases; unmatched junction bases: 3. Per the germline V gene, CDR1 is SEHNR and CDR2 is FQNEAQ (reference sequence). The CDR3 DNA follows: TGTGCCAGCAGCCGACTAGCGGAACAAGAGACCCAGTACTTC. Its translation: CASSRLAEQETQYF.

The V call is TRBV28, the J call TRBJ2-5; D tentatively fits TRBD1 or TRBD2 (5 bases each). Germline loops: CDR1 MDHEN, CDR2 SYDVKM. With 5 bases removed from V and 5 bases from J, the gap between germline ends came to 12 bases. The CDR3 has 13 amino acids. DNA of the CDR3: TGTGCCAGCAGTGTACGGGGCAGGGAGACCCAGTACTTC. Residues: CASSVRGRETQYF.

This clonotype occurred once. The chain is built from TRBV28 and TRBJ2-4, with 7 bases matching TRBD1. The CDR3 sequence is 15 residues long. V was clipped by 4 bases and J by 7 bases; unmatched bases: 10. CDR1 MDHEN and CDR2 SYDVKM come from the germline V gene. DNA for the CDR3: TGTGCCAGCAGTTCGACAGGGCCTGGTTTGAACATTCAGTACTTC. Translating gives CASSSTGPGLNIQYF.

The chain combines TRBV13 with TRBJ2-7; the D gene is possibly TRBD1 (6 bases). Germline CDR1 is PRHDT and CDR2 is FYEKMQ (reference sequence). This CDR3 contains 17 residues. V dropped 1 base and J dropped 5 bases, with 21 bases sitting between them. CDR3 amino acids: CASSLVALGQYLDEQYF. The CDR3 region has the DNA TGTGCCAGCAGCTTAGTGGCCCTCGGACAGTACCTGGACGAGCAGTACTTC.

The rearrangement joins TRBV29-1 to TRBJ1-1; 10 bases agree with TRBD1. This CDR3 is 13 amino acids long. CDR1 SQVTM and CDR2 ANQGSEA come from the germline V gene. The trim removed 7 bases at V and 1 base at J, leaving 3 bases unmatched. The CDR3 protein is CSGGQGTNTEAFF. The DNA for the CDR3 is TGCAGCGGGGGACAGGGGACGAACACTGAAGCTTTCTTT.

The V call is TRBV20-1, the J call TRBJ1-2, with a weak D call TRBD1 (5 bases). V was shortened by 2 bases and J by 5 bases, with 12 bases between the two germline ends. Germline values: CDR1 DFQATT, CDR2 SNEGSKA (reference sequence). This CDR3 region has 13 residues. CDR3 sequence reads: CSARLRGIYGYTF. As DNA, the CDR3 is TGCAGTGCTAGATTACGGGGGATTTATGGCTACACCTTC.

V usage is TRBV7-9 and J usage is TRBJ2-5; D gene ambiguous. The CDR3 runs 12 residues. Germline lookup yields CDR1 SEHNR and CDR2 FQNEAQ (reference sequence). Trimming removed 5 bases from V and 4 bases from J, with 8 bases in between. The CDR3 sequence: CASSPIPETQYF. The DNA for the CDR3 is TGTGCCAGCAGCCCCATCCCAGAGACCCAGTACTTC.

The rearrangement joins TRBV20-1 to TRBJ1-5; D ambiguous. CDR1 is DFQATT and CDR2 is SNEGSKA in the germline V gene (reference sequence). Between the trimmed V and J ends, which lost 3 bases and 3 bases, there was a span of 18 bases. This CDR3 is 16 amino acids long. DNA of the CDR3: TGCAGTGCTAGCGATCTTTGGGCAGTGGACAATCAGCCCCAGCATTTT. As protein: CSASDLWAVDNQPQHF.

J is TRBJ2-7 and V is TRBV3-1, with a tentative D call TRBD2 (5 bases). Trimming shortened V by 2 bases and J by 6 bases, and 11 bases separated the two germline ends. This CDR3 comprises 13 residues. Per the germline V gene, CDR1 is LGHDT and CDR2 is YNNKEL (reference sequence). As DNA, the CDR3 is TGTGCCAGCAGCCAAATCGGGGTTGGCGAGCAGTACTTC. Its translation: CASSQIGVGEQYF.

V and J are TRBV28 and TRBJ1-1; 7 positions agree with TRBD1. The junction had 6 bases not matched to a gene; V was cut back by 4 bases and J by 1 base. This CDR3 region has 15 residues. Germline V gene data show CDR1 as MDHEN and CDR2 as SYDVKM. CDR3 loop: CASSYTGTANTEAFF. CDR3 in DNA: TGTGCCAGCAGTTATACCGGGACAGCGAACACTGAAGCTTTCTTT.

The rearrangement joins TRBV7-8 to TRBJ1-1; 9 bases agree with TRBD1. V was clipped by 1 base and J by 9 bases; unmatched bases: 18. This CDR3 is 18 amino acids long. CDR1 and CDR2 (germline): SGHVS, FQNEAQ. The CDR3 DNA is TGTGCCAGCAGCTTAGGGGTCCCGGGACAGGGCGGGGGAGCGAAAGCTTTCTTT. Encoded protein: CASSLGVPGQGGGAKAFF.

The gene calls are TRBV27 and TRBJ2-4; the D gene is possibly TRBD2 (5 bases). The length of the CDR3 is 15 residues. V shed 6 bases and J shed 0 bases, with 12 bases lying between them. The germline V gene has CDR1 MNHEY and CDR2 SMNVEV (reference sequence). The CDR3 reads CASSVAGKAKNIQYF. The DNA for the CDR3 is TGTGCCAGCAGCGTCGCCGGGAAAGCCAAAAACATTCAGTACTTC.

V usage is TRBV6-5 and J usage is TRBJ1-5; TRBD1 might be the D (5 bases). CDR3 length: 12 amino acids. The germline CDR1 and CDR2 sequences are MNHEY and SVGAGI. Trimming cost V 8 bases and J 4 bases, with 9 bases left between them. The CDR3 coding sequence is TGTGCCAGCGGGCGGGGGAATCAGCCCCAGCATTTT. This codes for CASGRGNQPQHF.

The V and J genes are TRBV4-1 and TRBJ1-2, with 7 bases aligning to TRBD1. The J segment lost 5 bases and the V segment lost 4 bases, leaving 4 bases of the junction unmatched. This CDR3 is built from 13 residues. CDR1 is MGHRA, CDR2 YSYEKL, per germline. DNA for the CDR3: TGCGCCAGCAGCCCGACAGGGTTGTATGGCTACACCTTC. This gives the protein CASSPTGLYGYTF.

V gene TRBV6-2 or TRBV6-3 combines with J gene TRBJ1-5; 12 bases are a match to TRBD1. This CDR3 contains 16 residues. Germline V gives CDR1 MNHEY, CDR2 SVGEGT. Trimming at V came to 1 base and at J to 4 bases, leaving 2 bases not matched to a gene. Written as DNA, the CDR3 is TGTGCCAGCAGTTACTGGGGACAGGGGGCAAATCAGCCCCAGCATTTT. Its protein product is CASSYWGQGANQPQHF.

The chain has TRBV3-1 and TRBJ2-5; no definite D call. Trimming stripped 2 bases from V and 5 bases from J, with 6 bases between. Germline CDR1 and CDR2: LGHDT and YNNKEL (reference sequence). This CDR3 has 12 residues. The CDR3 DNA follows: TGTGCCAGCAGCCAATTCGGGGAGACCCAGTACTTC. This codes for CASSQFGETQYF.

This clonotype was detected only once. V is TRBV2 and J is TRBJ2-1; D is ambiguous. V lost 4 bases and J lost 9, with 13 bases in between. CDR1 and CDR2 (germline): SNHLY, FYNNEI. The CDR3 extends over 13 amino acids. CDR3 amino acids: CASSGAPVSEQFF. The CDR3 nucleotides are TGTGCCAGCAGTGGGGCGCCGGTGAGTGAGCAGTTCTTC.

This sequence joins TRBV29-1 and TRBJ2-1; 8 bases agree with TRBD2. V gave up 7 bases and J gave up 5 bases; unmatched junction bases: 7. The CDR3 runs 13 residues. Germline assignment: CDR1 SQVTM and CDR2 ANQGSEA. The CDR3: CSALAGYNNEQFF. The CDR3 DNA is TGCAGCGCCTTAGCGGGGTATAACAATGAGCAGTTCTTC.

The chain recombines TRBV29-1 with TRBJ2-1; D may be TRBD1 (5 bases). The ends were cut back, 3 bases at V and 7 bases at J, with 13 bases in the middle. Per the germline V gene, CDR1 is SQVTM and CDR2 is ANQGSEA. This CDR3 has 13 amino acids. The CDR3 DNA follows: TGCAGCGTTGATAAGGGGCCGGAAAATGAGCAGTTCTTC. This gives the protein CSVDKGPENEQFF.

The V gene is TRBV7-2, the J gene TRBJ2-2, with D unclear. V was cut by 0 bases and J by 3 bases, with 8 bases left in between. Germline CDR1 SGHTA, CDR2 FQGNSA. The CDR3 totals 15 residues. The CDR3 DNA reads as TGTGCCAGCAGCTTAGCGGTCACGGACACCGGGGAGCTGTTTTTT. It codes for CASSLAVTDTGELFF.